Listed below are T cell receptor beta chains from one sample, sequenced in a study of cytomegalovirus exposure and HLA in healthy donors. The assay was immunoSEQ multiplex PCR, and TCRdb's table has in-frame clones only and misses some. The sample gives some 80,000 clones, 62% of which show up once; 3.5% to 4.5% is in the top ten. Sample: PBMCs. The source is a male donor in good health and CMV-seropositive. Both conserved end residues are part of each CDR3. A D gene is named only where the DNA matches it firmly. Not every row has a clone size; where given, it reads once, few, many or a size class.

TRBD2,TRBJ2-3,TRBV7-8,NA,TGTGCCAGCAGCTTAGGCCGATTTCTAGCGGGAGGACGTTATACAGATACGCAGTATTTT,CASSLGRFLAGGRYTDTQYF
NA,TRBJ2-3,TRBV7-9,few,TGTGCCAGCAGGGGGCTGGATACGCAGTATTTT,CASRGLDTQYF
TRBD2,TRBJ2-2,TRBV9,NA,TGTGCCAGCAGCAGAGGGACTAGCGGGATAAGAAGGGGCGGGGAGCTGTTTTTT,CASSRGTSGIRRGGELFF
TRBD1,TRBJ2-2,TRBV7-3,NA,TGTGCCAGCAGCCAGGGGACAGTCCCCACCGGGGAGCTGTTTTTT,CASSQGTVPTGELFF
TRBD1,TRBJ1-5,TRBV11-2,NA,TGTGCCAGCAGCACCTCGACAGGGGACGGTCAGCCCCAGCATTTT,CASSTSTGDGQPQHF
NA,TRBJ2-7,TRBV28,many,TGTGCCAGCAGGCGGTGGGACACCCTAGGATCCTACGAGCAGTACTTC,CASRRWDTLGSYEQYF
TRBD1,TRBJ2-7,TRBV29-1,NA,TGCAGCGTTGCCGGGACAGGGAGCCCTTACGCCTTC,CSVAGTGSPYAF
TRBD1,TRBJ1-4,TRBV7-9,few,TGTGCCAGCAGCTTAGCACAGGGGGGGACTAATGAAAAACTGTTTTTT,CASSLAQGGTNEKLFF
TRBD2,TRBJ2-3,TRBV11-2,once,TGTGCCAGCAGCTCCGGACTAGCGGGAGATACGCAGTATTTT,CASSSGLAGDTQYF
NA,TRBJ1-3,TRBV7-8,NA,TGTGCCAGCAGCTTAGCGTCACCCAGCTCTGGAAACACCATATATTTT,CASSLASPSSGNTIYF
NA,TRBJ2-1,TRBV25-1,NA,TGTGCCAGCAGAGGACTGTACAATGAGCAGTTCTTC,CASRGLYNEQFF
NA,TRBJ2-5,TRBV14,NA,TGTGCCAGCAGCCAGCTGGGGGGGCTGGGGGAGACCCAGTACTTC,CASSQLGGLGETQYF
NA,TRBJ2-2,TRBV29-1,few,TGCAGCGTTGAAGAGGGGGCTCTCACCGGGGAGCTGTTTTTT,CSVEEGALTGELFF
TRBD2,TRBJ2-3,TRBV28,few,TGTGCCAGCAGTTTAGGGGGGGACCACACAGATACGCAGTATTTT,CASSLGGDHTDTQYF
TRBD2,TRBJ2-1,TRBV5-4,NA,TGTGCCAGCAGCTCAACCGGGAGGATTAATGAGCAGTTCTTC,CASSSTGRINEQFF
TRBD1,TRBJ2-5,TRBV6-1,NA,TGTGCCAGCAGTGAAGACAGGGGGGTAGAGACCCAGTACTTC,CASSEDRGVETQYF
TRBD2,TRBJ2-3,TRBV30,NA,TGTGCCTGGAGTGGACCGGGACTAGGGACAGATACGCAGTATTTT,CAWSGPGLGTDTQYF
NA,TRBJ1-5,TRBV4-2,NA,TGTGCCAGCAGCCAAGGCGGGACGGATAGCAATCAGCCCCAGCATTTT,CASSQGGTDSNQPQHF
NA,TRBJ2-3,TRBV7-6,NA,TGTGCCAGCAGCTTACCAACCTCCAAGGGACAAGCCACAGATACGCAGTATTTT,CASSLPTSKGQATDTQYF
TRBD2,TRBJ2-1,TRBV9,NA,TGTGCCAGCAGCGAGGGACTAGCGGGGGGCGGGCAGTTCTTC,CASSEGLAGGGQFF
TRBD1,TRBJ2-5,TRBV2,NA,TGTGCCAGCAGAGCACCGGGACAGGGGAAGGAGACCCAGTACTTC,CASRAPGQGKETQYF
NA,TRBJ2-7,TRBV11-2,NA,TGTGCCAGCAGCTTAGTTCTGGCTGGCTACGAGCAGTACTTC,CASSLVLAGYEQYF
NA,TRBJ1-1,TRBV28,NA,TGTGCCAGCAGTCCCCGGCTTGCGGGGGCAAACGAAGCTTTCTTT,CASSPRLAGANEAFF
TRBD1,TRBJ1-2,TRBV6-1,NA,TGTGCCAGCAGTAAGGGACAGGTCTATGGCTACACCTTC,CASSKGQVYGYTF
NA,TRBJ1-5,TRBV28,NA,TGTGCCAGCAGTTCAAATACAGGAATCACCGGGCCCCAGCATTTT,CASSSNTGITGPQHF
NA,TRBJ2-2,TRBV27,NA,TGTGCCAGCAGTTCCCAGGGCGCGGAGCTGTTTTTT,CASSSQGAELFF
TRBD1,TRBJ2-1,TRBV16,NA,TGTGCCAGCAGCCAAGGGACAGGGGTCCGGGAGCAGTTCTTC,CASSQGTGVREQFF
NA,TRBJ1-4,TRBV5-6,NA,TGTGCCAGCAGCTTTACCGGGACAACAGAATTCGCAACTAATGAAAAACTGTTTTTT,CASSFTGTTEFATNEKLFF
TRBD2,TRBJ2-5,TRBV7-2,NA,TGTGCCAGCAGCTTTCCGGGGGGGTGGGAGACCCAGTACTTC,CASSFPGGWETQYF
TRBD2,TRBJ2-7,TRBV19,few,TGTGCCAGTAGCCCGAGCGGGGGCTCCTACGAGCAGTACTTC,CASSPSGGSYEQYF
NA,TRBJ1-5,TRBV4-3,NA,TGCGCCAGCAGCCCCGACAGGAAAATTCAGCCCCAGCATTTT,CASSPDRKIQPQHF
NA,TRBJ2-7,TRBV19,NA,TGTGCCAGTAGTATAAGTGAGGGCCTCTTTCGCGAGCAGTACTTC,CASSISEGLFREQYF
TRBD1,TRBJ2-5,TRBV11-1,NA,TGTGCCAGCAGCTTAGAAGGGGGCCTAATCCAAGAGACCCAGTACTTC,CASSLEGGLIQETQYF
TRBD2,TRBJ2-7,TRBV2,NA,TGTGCCAGCAGTCCGGGGGGGCTCTACGAGCAGTACTTC,CASSPGGLYEQYF
NA,TRBJ1-1,TRBV9,NA,TGTGCCAGCAGCGTAGGGGTCGGGGTCTCAATGAACACTGAAGCTTTCTTT,CASSVGVGVSMNTEAFF
NA,TRBJ1-5,TRBV19,NA,TGTGCCAGTGGGACACCACAGGGAGCGGCTCAGCCCCAGCATTTT,CASGTPQGAAQPQHF
NA,TRBJ1-4,TRBV15,few,TGTGCCACAAGCCAAAGGGCGGGGGATGAAAAACTGTTTTTT,CATSQRAGDEKLFF
TRBD2,TRBJ2-4,TRBV4-2,NA,TGTGCCAGCAGCCCTGGAGAAAGCGGGGGGTTCAAAAACATTCAGTACTTC,CASSPGESGGFKNIQYF
NA,TRBJ2-3,TRBV10-2,few,TGCGCCAGCAGTGAGACTCACACAGATACGCAGTATTTT,CASSETHTDTQYF
TRBD1,TRBJ2-5,TRBV7-6,once,TGTGCCAGCAGCTTATGGACAGGGGCTGAGACCCAGTACTTC,CASSLWTGAETQYF
NA,TRBJ2-5,TRBV28,NA,TGTGCCAGCAGTTTCTCGTCGGGAGTTGGCCAAGAGACCCAGTACTTC,CASSFSSGVGQETQYF
TRBD1,TRBJ2-7,TRBV9,NA,TGTGCCAGCAGCGTAGACGGGACAGGGACCGAGCAGTACTTC,CASSVDGTGTEQYF
TRBD1,TRBJ2-1,TRBV5-6,NA,TGTGCCAGCAGCACCACCGGGACAGGGGGCCCCCGAGTAGGAATCTTC,CASSTTGTGGPRVGIF